Listed below are T cell receptor beta chains from one sample, sequenced in a study of Tregs in tolerant kidney transplant recipients. Sequencing used immunoSEQ multiplex PCR; TCRdb keeps in-frame clones, though not all of them. Here the sample spans 90,000 or so clones, approximately 94% being singletons. This material consisted of CD4+ T cells from blood (PBMCs), taken 12 months after the transplant. These receptors were collected from a human patient who received a combined kidney and bone marrow transplant. The T cells may come from the graft donor. Both conserved end residues are part of each CDR3. Each record gives: D gene, clone size, V gene, J gene, CDR3 DNA, CDR3 protein. D genes are given only for firm matches. Not every row has a clone size; where given, it reads once, few, many or a size class.

TRBD1,NA,TRBV7-2,TRBJ1-3,TGTGCCAGCAGCTTAGAGGGGGCGTCAGGAAACACCATATATTTT,CASSLEGASGNTIYF
NA,NA,TRBV7-2,TRBJ1-6,TGTGCCAGCAGCCAGTGGACAGCTCCTATGCCCCTCCACTTT,CASSQWTAPMPLHF
TRBD1,NA,TRBV7-9,TRBJ1-1,TGTGCCAGCAGCTTAGATTTCAGGGGGTCCACTGAAGCTTTCTTT,CASSLDFRGSTEAFF
TRBD1,NA,TRBV7-3,TRBJ1-2,TGTGCCAGCAGCCTAGGGACAGGGAGTTTCTATGGCTACACCTTC,CASSLGTGSFYGYTF
TRBD1,NA,TRBV4-1,TRBJ1-1,TGCGCCAGCAGCTCACGACAGGGGCGAGGGAACACTGAAGCTTTCTTT,CASSSRQGRGNTEAFF
TRBD1,NA,TRBV7-9,TRBJ2-3,TGTGCCAGCAGCTCCTCGACAGGGGGCGTTACAGATACGCAGTATTTT,CASSSSTGGVTDTQYF
TRBD2,once,TRBV7-3,TRBJ2-7,TGTGCCAGCAGCTTAAGCCGACTAGCGGGGGACTACGAGCAGTACTTC,CASSLSRLAGDYEQYF
TRBD1,NA,TRBV7-9,TRBJ1-2,TGTGCCAGCAGCTTATCCCCCCATAAGACAGGGAACTATGGCTACACCTTC,CASSLSPHKTGNYGYTF
NA,once,TRBV7-2,TRBJ2-2,TGTGCCAGCAGCTTTAGTAGTATCGGGGAGCTGTTTTTT,CASSFSSIGELFF
TRBD1,NA,TRBV4-1,TRBJ2-1,TGCGCCAGCAGCCAAGAGTCAGGGGGCCGGTACAATGAGCAGTTCTTC,CASSQESGGRYNEQFF
NA,NA,TRBV30,TRBJ2-3,TGTGCCTGGAGTGTAGCCAGGGCTCTGACAGATACGCAGTATTTT,CAWSVARALTDTQYF
TRBD1,NA,TRBV4-3,TRBJ2-3,TGCGCCAGCAGCCAACAAACCGGACAGGGGACAGATACGCAGTATTTT,CASSQQTGQGTDTQYF
NA,NA,TRBV6-1,TRBJ1-1,TGTGCCAGCAGTGACAGGGGCACTGAAGCTTTCTTT,CASSDRGTEAFF
TRBD2,NA,TRBV4-2,TRBJ2-1,TGTGCCAGCAGCCAACGCGGGACTACACAATTTTATGAGCAGTTCTTC,CASSQRGTTQFYEQFF
TRBD2,NA,TRBV19,TRBJ2-2,TGTGCCAGTAGTATAGTTAGCGGGAGGGCCAGTTTTTCGGATTCCGGGGAGCTGTTTTTT,CASSIVSGRASFSDSGELFF
NA,NA,TRBV5-6,TRBJ1-3,TGTGCCAGCAGCTTGACGGGTTCAGACCACACCATATATTTT,CASSLTGSDHTIYF
TRBD1,NA,TRBV5-4,TRBJ1-2,TGTGCCAGCAGCTCGACAGGGTGGCGGGGCTACACCTTC,CASSSTGWRGYTF
TRBD2,few,TRBV9,TRBJ2-2,TGTGCCATCCCCCTAGCGGCGAACACCGGGGAGCTGTTTTTT,CAIPLAANTGELFF
NA,NA,TRBV18,TRBJ2-3,TGTGCCAGCTCCACTTCGGCAGATACGCAGTATTTT,CASSTSADTQYF
NA,NA,TRBV27,TRBJ2-2,TGTGCCAGCAGTCGTCCCCGCCAGGGGCCGGGGGAGCTGTTTTTT,CASSRPRQGPGELFF
NA,NA,TRBV27,TRBJ2-7,TGTGCCAGCAGTTTACCCAGCGACGAGCAGTACTTC,CASSLPSDEQYF
NA,NA,TRBV4-2,TRBJ1-6,TGTGCCAGCAGCCAAGTACATGGCAGATTTAATTCACCCCTCCACTTT,CASSQVHGRFNSPLHF
TRBD2,NA,TRBV29-1,TRBJ2-7,TGTTCCGTAGCGGGAGCGTCGGAGCTCGAGCAGTACTTC,CSVAGASELEQYF
NA,NA,TRBV20-1,TRBJ2-7,TGCAGTGCTAGACCAGCCTACGAGCAGTACTTC,CSARPAYEQYF
TRBD1,few,TRBV10-3,TRBJ2-6,TGTGCCATCAGTGAGAGAGGACAGGGGACTGGGGCCAACGTCCTGACTTTC,CAISERGQGTGANVLTF
NA,once,TRBV5-1,TRBJ2-7,TGCGCCAGCAGCTTGTCCGGGATCCACGAGCAGTACTTC,CASSLSGIHEQYF
TRBD2,NA,TRBV5-4,TRBJ2-5,TGTGCCAGCAGCTTGGCCCTAGCGGGAGTACGAGAGACCCAGTACTTC,CASSLALAGVRETQYF
TRBD1,NA,TRBV10-3,TRBJ2-7,TGTGCCATCAGAACAACAGGGGGGAGCTCCTACGAGCAGTACTTC,CAIRTTGGSSYEQYF
NA,NA,TRBV5-6,TRBJ1-2,TGTGCCAGCAGCCCGAACTCCTATGGCTACACCTTC,CASSPNSYGYTF
NA,NA,TRBV7-9,TRBJ2-2,TGTGCCAGCAGCTCACGGGGGAGGAATAACACCGGGGAGCTGTTTTTT,CASSSRGRNNTGELFF
TRBD1,NA,TRBV19,TRBJ2-3,TGTGCCTCCCGGAGGGGACAGGGGACAGATACGCAGTATTTT,CASRRGQGTDTQYF
NA,few,TRBV7-9,TRBJ1-3,TGTGCCAGCAGCTTGGGCAAGGGAGTTCGAAACACCATATATTTT,CASSLGKGVRNTIYF
NA,once,TRBV14,TRBJ2-2,TGTGCCAGCAGCCAAGCGCGCGGGACCGGGGAGCTGTTTTTT,CASSQARGTGELFF
NA,NA,TRBV19,TRBJ2-7,TGTGCCACAAGCGCAGGGATTGTTGGCTACGAGCAGTACTTC,CATSAGIVGYEQYF
TRBD2,NA,TRBV7-8,TRBJ2-5,TGTGCCAGCAGCTTAGGACTAGCGGGGGCCCAAGAGACCCAGTACTTC,CASSLGLAGAQETQYF
TRBD1,NA,TRBV6-1,TRBJ2-7,TGTGCCAGCATGGGACAGGACAGGGGGTTTTACGAGCAGTACTTC,CASMGQDRGFYEQYF
NA,NA,TRBV9,TRBJ2-5,TGTGCCAGCAGCAGTAGCGGTTACTCATCGGGGGAGACCCAGTACTTC,CASSSSGYSSGETQYF
TRBD1,NA,TRBV7-8,TRBJ2-2,TGTGCCAGCAGCTTAGGGTACCAGGGGGTCTACACCGGGGAGCTGTTTTTT,CASSLGYQGVYTGELFF
TRBD2,NA,TRBV10-3,TRBJ2-2,TGTGCCATCGGGGCGGGAGGGCCCTCCGGGGAGCTGTTTTTT,CAIGAGGPSGELFF
TRBD1,NA,TRBV18,TRBJ1-4,TGTGCCAGCTCAGCCGGGACAGGGACAGAAAAACTGTTTTTT,CASSAGTGTEKLFF
NA,NA,TRBV11-3,TRBJ1-1,TGTGCCAGCATCCCTCGATGGGGGGAAACTGAAGCTTTCTTT,CASIPRWGETEAFF
NA,NA,TRBV28,TRBJ1-1,TGTGCCAGCAGTTTGTCGGGGACTGAAGCTTTCTTT,CASSLSGTEAFF